This TCR beta chain is from a study of glioma-infiltrating T cells. Study-wide results and caveats: Non-neoplastic patients had below-expected tissue-blood divergence, while all gliomas exceeded expectation.

The germline V gene encodes CDR1 DFQATT and CDR2 SNEGSKA (reference sequence). Trimming cost V 1 base and J 1 base; bases outside gene matches: 12. The CDR3 consists of 18 residues. Using RNA template, CDR3s of TCR alpha and beta were amplified with iRepertoire arm-PCR. MiXCR, applied by TCRdb to the multiplex PCR reads, yields one record per CDR3 protein. This sample has about 200,000 distinct CDR3 sequences, with 32% found just once. Details on this clonotype: The antigen remains unidentified.

The clonotype was recovered from a human donor with low-grade glioma or glioblastoma, undergoing nonglioma brain surgery, or in good health (not recorded which). Sequenced sample: glioma tissue, nonneoplastic brain tissue, or PBMCs (not recorded which). The rearrangement links TRBV20-1 to TRBJ2-7; TRBD2 aligns across 11 bases. The CDR3 loop reads CSARVGSGRAGGSYEQYF. For the CDR3, the DNA is TGCAGTGCTAGAGTTGGTAGCGGGAGGGCCGGCGGGTCCTACGAGCAGTACTTC.